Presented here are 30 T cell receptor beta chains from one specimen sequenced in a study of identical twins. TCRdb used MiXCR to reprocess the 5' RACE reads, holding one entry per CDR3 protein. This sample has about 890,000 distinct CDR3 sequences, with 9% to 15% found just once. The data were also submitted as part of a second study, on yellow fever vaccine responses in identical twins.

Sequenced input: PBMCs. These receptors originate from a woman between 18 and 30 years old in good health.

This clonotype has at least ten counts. As DNA, the CDR3 is TGCGCCAGCAGCCACCGTGGACTGACGAATCAGCCCCAGCATTTT. This encodes CASSHRGLTNQPQHF. The rearrangement joins TRBV4-1 to TRBJ1-5; D gene unclear. The ends were cut back, 3 bases at V and 4 bases at J, with 13 bases in the middle. CDR3 length equals 15 residues. Germline CDR1 reads MGHRA; CDR2 reads YSYEKL.

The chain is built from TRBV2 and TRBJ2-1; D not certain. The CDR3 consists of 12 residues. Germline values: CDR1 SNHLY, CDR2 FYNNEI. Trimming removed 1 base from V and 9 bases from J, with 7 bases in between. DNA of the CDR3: TGTGCCAGCAGTGAAGGGGCCCCTGAGCAGTTCTTC. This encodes CASSEGAPEQFF.

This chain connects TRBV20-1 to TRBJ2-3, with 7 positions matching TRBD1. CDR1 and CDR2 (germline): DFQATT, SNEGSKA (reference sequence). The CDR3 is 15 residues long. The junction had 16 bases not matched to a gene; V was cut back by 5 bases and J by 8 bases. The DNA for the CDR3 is TGCAGTGCTGGTGGACAGGCTCCTTTGGTTATTACGCAGTATTTT. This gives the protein CSAGGQAPLVITQYF.

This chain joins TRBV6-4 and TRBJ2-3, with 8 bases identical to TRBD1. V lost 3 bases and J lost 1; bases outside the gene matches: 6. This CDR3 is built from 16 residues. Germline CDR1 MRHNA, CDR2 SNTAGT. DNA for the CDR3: TGTGCCAGCAGTGAAATCCCGGGACAGGGCACAGATACGCAGTATTTT. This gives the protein CASSEIPGQGTDTQYF.

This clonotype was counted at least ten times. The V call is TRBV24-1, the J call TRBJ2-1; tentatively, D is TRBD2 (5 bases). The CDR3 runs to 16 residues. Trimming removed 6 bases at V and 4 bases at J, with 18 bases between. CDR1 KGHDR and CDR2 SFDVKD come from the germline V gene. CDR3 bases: TGTGCCACCAGTCCGGGTAGGGTAGCGTATTACAATGAGCAGTTCTTC. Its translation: CATSPGRVAYYNEQFF.

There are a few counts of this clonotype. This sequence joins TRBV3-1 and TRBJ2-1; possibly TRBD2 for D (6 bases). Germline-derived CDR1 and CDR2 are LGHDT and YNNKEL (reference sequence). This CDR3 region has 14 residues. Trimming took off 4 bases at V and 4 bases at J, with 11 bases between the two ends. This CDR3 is CASSPTSRYNEQFF. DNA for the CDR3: TGTGCCAGCAGCCCGACTAGTAGATACAATGAGCAGTTCTTC.

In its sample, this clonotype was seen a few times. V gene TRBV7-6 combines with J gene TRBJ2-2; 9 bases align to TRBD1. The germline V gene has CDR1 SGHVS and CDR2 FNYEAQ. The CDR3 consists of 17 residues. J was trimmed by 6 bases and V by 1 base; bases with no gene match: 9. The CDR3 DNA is TGTGCCAGCAGCTTAGGTCCGGGACAGGGAGCTGCCGGGGAGCTGTTTTTT. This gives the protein CASSLGPGQGAAGELFF.

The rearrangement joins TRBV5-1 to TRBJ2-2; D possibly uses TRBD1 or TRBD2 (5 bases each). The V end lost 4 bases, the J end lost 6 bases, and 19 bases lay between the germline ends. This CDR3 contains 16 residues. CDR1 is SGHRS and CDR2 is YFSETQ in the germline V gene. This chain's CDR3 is CASSDGVGERAGELFF. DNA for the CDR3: TGCGCCAGCAGCGACGGGGTAGGGGAGAGAGCCGGGGAGCTGTTTTTT.

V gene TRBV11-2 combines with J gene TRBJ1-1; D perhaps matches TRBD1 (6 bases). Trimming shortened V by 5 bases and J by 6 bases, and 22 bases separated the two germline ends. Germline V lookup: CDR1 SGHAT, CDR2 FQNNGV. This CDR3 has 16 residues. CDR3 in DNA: TGTGCCAGCAGCCCCTCCCGGGGGCGCGTACGGTCTGAAGCTTTCTTT. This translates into CASSPSRGRVRSEAFF. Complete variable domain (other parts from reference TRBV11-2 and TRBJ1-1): EAGVAQSPRYKIIEKRQSVAFWCNPISGHATLYWYQQILGQGPKLLIQFQNNGVVDDSQLPKDRFSAERLKGVDSTLKIQPAKLEDSAVYLCASSPSRGRVRSEAFFGQGTRLTVV.

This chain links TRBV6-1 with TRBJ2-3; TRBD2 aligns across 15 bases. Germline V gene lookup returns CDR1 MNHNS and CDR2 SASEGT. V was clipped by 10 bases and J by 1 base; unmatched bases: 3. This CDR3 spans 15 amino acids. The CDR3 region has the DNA TGTGCCACCTGGACTAGCGGGAGGGGCACAGATACGCAGTATTTT. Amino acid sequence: CATWTSGRGTDTQYF.

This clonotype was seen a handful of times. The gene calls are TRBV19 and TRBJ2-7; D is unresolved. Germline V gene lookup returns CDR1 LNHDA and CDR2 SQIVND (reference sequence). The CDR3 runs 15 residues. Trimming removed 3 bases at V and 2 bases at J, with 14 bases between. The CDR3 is CASSISGRGAYEQYF. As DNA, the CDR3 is TGTGCCAGTAGTATCTCTGGTAGAGGAGCCTACGAGCAGTACTTC. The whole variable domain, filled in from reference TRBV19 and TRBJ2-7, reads DGGITQSPKYLFRKEGQNVTLSCEQNLNHDAMYWYRQDPGQGLRLIYYSQIVNDFQKGDIAEGYSVSREKKESFPLTVTSAQKNPTAFYLCASSISGRGAYEQYFGPGTRLTVT.

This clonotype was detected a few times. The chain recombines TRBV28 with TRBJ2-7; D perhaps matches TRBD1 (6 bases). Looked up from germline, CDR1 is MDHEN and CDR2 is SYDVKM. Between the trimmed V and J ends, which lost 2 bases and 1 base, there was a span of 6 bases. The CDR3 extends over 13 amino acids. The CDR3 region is CASSLQGSYEQYV. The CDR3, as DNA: TGTGCCAGCAGTTTACAGGGGTCCTACGAGCAGTACGTC.

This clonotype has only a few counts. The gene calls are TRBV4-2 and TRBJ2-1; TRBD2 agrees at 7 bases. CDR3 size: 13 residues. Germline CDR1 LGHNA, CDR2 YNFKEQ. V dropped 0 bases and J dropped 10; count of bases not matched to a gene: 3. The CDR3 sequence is CASSQEVGGEQFF. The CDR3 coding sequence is TGTGCCAGCAGCCAAGAAGTGGGGGGGGAGCAGTTCTTC.

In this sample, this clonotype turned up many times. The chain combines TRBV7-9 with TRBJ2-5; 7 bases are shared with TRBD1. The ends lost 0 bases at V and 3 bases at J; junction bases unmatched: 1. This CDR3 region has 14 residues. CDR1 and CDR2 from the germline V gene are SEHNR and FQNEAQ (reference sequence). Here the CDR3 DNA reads TGTGCCAGCAGCTTAGCAACAGGGGAAGAGACCCAGTACTTC. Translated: CASSLATGEETQYF.

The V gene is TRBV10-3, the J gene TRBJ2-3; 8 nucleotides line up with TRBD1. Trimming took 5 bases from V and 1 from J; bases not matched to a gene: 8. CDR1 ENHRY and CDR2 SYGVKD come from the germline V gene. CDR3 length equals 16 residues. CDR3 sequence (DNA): TGTGCCATCAGTACAAGACAGGGGATAGGCACAGATACGCAGTATTTT. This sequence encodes CAISTRQGIGTDTQYF.

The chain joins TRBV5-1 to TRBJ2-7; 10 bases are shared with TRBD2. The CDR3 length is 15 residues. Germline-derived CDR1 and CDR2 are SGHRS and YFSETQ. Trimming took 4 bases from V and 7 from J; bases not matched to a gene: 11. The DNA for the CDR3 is TGCGCCAGCAGCCGAGATCCGGGACTAGCGAGAGAGCAGTACTTC. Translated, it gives CASSRDPGLAREQYF.

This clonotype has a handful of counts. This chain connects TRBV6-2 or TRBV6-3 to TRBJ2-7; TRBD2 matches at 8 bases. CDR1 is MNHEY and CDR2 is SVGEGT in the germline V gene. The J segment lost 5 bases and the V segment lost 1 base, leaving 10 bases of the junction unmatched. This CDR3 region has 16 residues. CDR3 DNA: TGTGCCAGCAGTTACTTACTAGCGGACTTAAAGGACGAGCAGTACTTC. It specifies CASSYLLADLKDEQYF.

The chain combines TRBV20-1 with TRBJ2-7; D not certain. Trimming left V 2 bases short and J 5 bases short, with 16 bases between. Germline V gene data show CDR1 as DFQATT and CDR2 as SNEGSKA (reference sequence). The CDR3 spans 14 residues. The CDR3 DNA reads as TGCAGTGCTAGACCTGGGTCTAGAGGCGACGAGCAGTACTTC. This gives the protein CSARPGSRGDEQYF.

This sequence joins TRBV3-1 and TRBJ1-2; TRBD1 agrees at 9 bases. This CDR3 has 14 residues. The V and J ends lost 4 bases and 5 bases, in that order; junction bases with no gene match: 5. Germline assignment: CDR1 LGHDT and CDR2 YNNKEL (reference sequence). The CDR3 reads CASSPRTGEYGYTF. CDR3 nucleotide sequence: TGTGCCAGCAGCCCCCGGACAGGGGAGTATGGCTACACCTTC.

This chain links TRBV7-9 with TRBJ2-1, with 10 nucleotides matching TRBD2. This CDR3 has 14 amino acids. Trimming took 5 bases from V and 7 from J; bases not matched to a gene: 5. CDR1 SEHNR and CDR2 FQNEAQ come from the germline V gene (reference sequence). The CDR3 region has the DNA TGTGCCAGCAGCGTTAGCGGGGGGATAAATGAGCAGTTCTTC. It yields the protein CASSVSGGINEQFF.

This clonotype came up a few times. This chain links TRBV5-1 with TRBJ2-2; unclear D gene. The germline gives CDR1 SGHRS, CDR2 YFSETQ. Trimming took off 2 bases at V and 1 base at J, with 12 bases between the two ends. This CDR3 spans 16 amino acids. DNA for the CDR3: TGCGCCAGCAGCTTTCCCCAGGCTTTGAACACCGGGGAGCTGTTTTTT. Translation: CASSFPQALNTGELFF.

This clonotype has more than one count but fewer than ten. In DNA form, the CDR3 reads TGTGCCAGCAGGAAAAAAGGGACTAGCCACACAGATACGCAGTATTTT. The encoded protein is CASRKKGTSHTDTQYF. The J gene is TRBJ2-3, the V gene TRBV27; 9 nucleotides align to TRBD2. Trimming at V came to 6 bases and at J to 2 bases, leaving 9 bases not matched to a gene. The CDR3 is 16 amino acids. Germline V lookup: CDR1 MNHEY, CDR2 SMNVEV (reference sequence).

In DNA form, the CDR3 reads TGTGCCAGCAGCCGGAATAGCGGGAGGACAGATACGCAGTATTTT. It is translated as CASSRNSGRTDTQYF. The V call is TRBV3-1, the J call TRBJ2-3; TRBD2 matches at 10 bases. This CDR3 is built from 15 residues. Germline assignment: CDR1 LGHDT and CDR2 YNNKEL (reference sequence). J was trimmed by 3 bases and V by 4 bases; bases with no gene match: 4.

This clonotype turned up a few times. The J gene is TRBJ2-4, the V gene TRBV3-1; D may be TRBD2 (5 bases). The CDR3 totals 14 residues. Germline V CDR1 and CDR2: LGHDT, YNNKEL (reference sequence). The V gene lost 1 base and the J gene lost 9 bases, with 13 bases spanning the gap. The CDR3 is CASSQGERQSIQYF. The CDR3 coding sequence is TGTGCCAGCAGCCAAGGGGAGCGGCAAAGCATTCAGTACTTC.

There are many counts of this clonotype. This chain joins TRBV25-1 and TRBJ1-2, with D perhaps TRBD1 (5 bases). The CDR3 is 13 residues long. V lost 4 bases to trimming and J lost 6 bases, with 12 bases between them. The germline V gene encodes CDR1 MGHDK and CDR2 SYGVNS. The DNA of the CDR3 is TGTGCCAGCAGTGCCGGGAGAGGGGATGGCTACACCTTC. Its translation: CASSAGRGDGYTF.

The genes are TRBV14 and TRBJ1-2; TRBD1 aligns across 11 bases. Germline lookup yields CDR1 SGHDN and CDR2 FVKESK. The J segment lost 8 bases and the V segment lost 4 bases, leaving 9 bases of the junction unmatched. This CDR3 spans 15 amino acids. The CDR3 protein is CASSRGTGGITGYTF. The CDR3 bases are TGTGCCAGCAGCCGGGGGACAGGGGGGATCACCGGCTACACCTTC.

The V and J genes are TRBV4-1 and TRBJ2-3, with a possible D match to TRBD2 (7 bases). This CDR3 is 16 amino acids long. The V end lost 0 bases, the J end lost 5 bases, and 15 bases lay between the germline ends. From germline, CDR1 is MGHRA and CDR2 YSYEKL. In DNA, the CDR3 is TGCGCCAGCAGCCAAGAGGAGGGGGGGTTTGTAGATACGCAGTATTTT. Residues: CASSQEEGGFVDTQYF.

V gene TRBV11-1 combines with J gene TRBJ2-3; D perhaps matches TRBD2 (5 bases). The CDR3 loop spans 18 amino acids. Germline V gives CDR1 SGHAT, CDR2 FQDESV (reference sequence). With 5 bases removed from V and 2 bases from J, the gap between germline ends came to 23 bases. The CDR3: CASSPTHSGIYNTDTQYF. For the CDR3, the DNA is TGTGCCAGCAGCCCTACCCACTCCGGGATTTACAACACAGATACGCAGTATTTT.

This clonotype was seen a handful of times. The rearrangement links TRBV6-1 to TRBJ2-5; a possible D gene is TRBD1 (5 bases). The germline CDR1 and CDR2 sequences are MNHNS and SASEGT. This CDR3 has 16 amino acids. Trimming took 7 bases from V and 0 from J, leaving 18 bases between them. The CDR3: CASTRKGYSYQETQYF. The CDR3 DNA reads TGTGCCAGCACCCGGAAGGGGTACTCTTACCAAGAGACCCAGTACTTC.

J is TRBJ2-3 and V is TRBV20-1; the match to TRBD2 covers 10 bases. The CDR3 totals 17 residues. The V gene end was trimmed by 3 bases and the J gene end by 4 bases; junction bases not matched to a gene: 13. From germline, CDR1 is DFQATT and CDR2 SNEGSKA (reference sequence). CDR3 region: CSASPLPSGGGADTQYF. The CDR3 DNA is TGCAGTGCTAGCCCCCTCCCTAGCGGGGGTGGCGCAGATACGCAGTATTTT.